The next 25 T cell receptor beta chains were all read from a single sample in a study of blood T cell repertoires in COVID-19. Measured with immunoSEQ multiplex PCR; TCRdb has only the in-frame clones, and not every one. The profile shows over 150,000 clones, about nine tenths of them singletons. Source material: peripheral blood. Source of these receptors: a woman aged 60-70 years who had recovered from COVID-19.

V usage is TRBV6-6 and J usage is TRBJ1-2; 9 nucleotides line up with TRBD1. The CDR3 consists of 15 residues. Per the germline V gene, CDR1 is MNHNY and CDR2 is SVGAGI (reference sequence). Trimming removed 2 bases from V and 2 bases from J; junction bases left unmatched: 3. The CDR3 nucleotides are TGTGCCAGCAGTTACCACAGGGGGCAGAACTATGGCTACACCTTC. It yields the protein CASSYHRGQNYGYTF.

The gene calls are TRBV6-2 or TRBV6-3 and TRBJ2-7; D is unresolved. The V end lost 0 bases, the J end lost 3 bases, and 12 bases lay between the germline ends. Per the germline V gene, CDR1 is MNHEY and CDR2 is SVGEGT. The CDR3 totals 15 residues. The CDR3 coding sequence is TGTGCCAGCAGTTACTCCCCGGCGGCTAGCTACGAGCAGTACTTC. It specifies CASSYSPAASYEQYF.

The chain carries TRBV5-4 and TRBJ1-2; D ambiguous. Germline CDR1 SGHNT, CDR2 YYREEE (reference sequence). The CDR3 spans 15 residues. The V gene lost 3 bases and the J gene lost 1 base, with 13 bases spanning the gap. The CDR3 is CASSSRTEVNYGYTF. For the CDR3, the DNA is TGTGCCAGCAGCTCGCGGACGGAGGTTAACTATGGCTACACCTTC.

This chain joins TRBV28 and TRBJ2-5; the D gene is possibly TRBD1 (6 bases). The CDR3 covers 13 residues. CDR1 and CDR2 (germline): MDHEN, SYDVKM. Trimming removed 6 bases at V and 6 bases at J, with 14 bases between. CDR3 nucleotide sequence: TGTGCCAGCAGCCGGGACATTCTGAAGACCCAGTACTTC. It encodes CASSRDILKTQYF. The variable domain in full, with the rest retrieved from reference TRBV28 and TRBJ2-5, is DVKVTQSSRYLVKRTGEKVFLECVQDMDHENMFWYRQDPGLGLRLIYFSYDVKMKEKGDIPEGYSVSREKKERFSLILESASTNQTSMYLCASSRDILKTQYFGPGTRLLVL.

The V and J genes are TRBV5-4 and TRBJ2-5; 9 bases fit TRBD1. J lost 2 bases, V lost 4 bases, and 6 bases had no gene match. In germline, CDR1 is SGHNT, CDR2 YYREEE (reference sequence). This CDR3 comprises 15 residues. Here the CDR3 reads CASSTGTGTQETQYF. The CDR3 DNA reads TGTGCCAGCAGCACCGGGACAGGGACACAAGAGACCCAGTACTTC.

The V call is TRBV28, the J call TRBJ1-5; D gene ambiguous. The germline V and J ends were trimmed by 6 bases and 1 base, with 4 bases remaining between them. This CDR3 has 12 amino acids. Germline V gene data show CDR1 as MDHEN and CDR2 as SYDVKM. CDR3 residues: CASSQSNQPQHF. The CDR3 coding sequence is TGTGCCAGCAGCCAAAGCAATCAGCCCCAGCATTTT.

The chain has TRBV7-2 and TRBJ2-2; the D is unclear. Germline loops: CDR1 SGHTA, CDR2 FQGNSA. This CDR3 comprises 12 residues. V was trimmed by 4 bases and J by 7 bases, leaving 7 bases between them. The CDR3 nucleotides read TGTGCCAGCAGCTCTTACTTCGGGGAGCTGTTTTTT. The encoded protein is CASSSYFGELFF. Full variable domain (outside the CDR3, taken from reference TRBV7-2 and TRBJ2-2): GAGVSQSPSNKVTEKGKDVELRCDPISGHTALYWYRQSLGQGLEFLIYFQGNSAPDKSGLPSDRFSAERTGGSVSTLTIQRTQQEDSAVYLCASSSYFGELFFGEGSRLTVL.

This chain joins TRBV6-5 and TRBJ1-2; a possible D gene is TRBD1 (5 bases). The CDR3 covers 12 residues. The germline V gene encodes CDR1 MNHEY and CDR2 SVGAGI. V was shortened by 6 bases and J by 8 bases, with 13 bases between the two germline ends. The chain's CDR3 is CASSTLQGGYTF. DNA for the CDR3: TGTGCCAGCAGCACCCTGCAGGGCGGCTACACCTTC.

The chain is built from TRBV7-9 and TRBJ1-6, with D hard to call. V was clipped by 3 bases and J by 7 bases, with 13 bases between them. The germline CDR1 and CDR2 sequences are SEHNR and FQNEAQ (reference sequence). This CDR3 contains 15 residues. The CDR3 bases are TGTGCCAGCAGCTTTCACAGAGATCTGAATTCACCCCTCCACTTT. It specifies CASSFHRDLNSPLHF. Filled out from reference TRBV7-9 and TRBJ1-6, the complete variable domain reads DTGVSQNPRHKITKRGQNVTFRCDPISEHNRLYWYRQTLGQGPEFLTYFQNEAQLEKSRLLSDRFSAERPKGSFSTLEIQRTEQGDSAMYLCASSFHRDLNSPLHFGNGTRLTVT.

V is TRBV2 and J is TRBJ1-4; possibly TRBD1 for D (5 bases). The germline V gene has CDR1 SNHLY and CDR2 FYNNEI. The CDR3 loop spans 16 amino acids. V lost 6 bases, J lost 7 bases, and 21 bases lay in between. The CDR3 coding sequence is TGTGCCAGCAGGCTCGCCGGAGGGGCAGGGAGTGAAAAACTGTTTTTT. Translated, it gives CASRLAGGAGSEKLFF.

This clone was detected only a few times. V gene TRBV5-4 combines with J gene TRBJ2-3; 10 bases fit TRBD2. CDR3 length: 15 residues. The ends lost 5 bases at V and 2 bases at J; junction bases unmatched: 5. The germline V gene encodes CDR1 SGHNT and CDR2 YYREEE (reference sequence). CDR3 DNA: TGTGCCAGCAGTAGGACTAGCGGACTCACAGATACGCAGTATTTT. It yields the protein CASSRTSGLTDTQYF.

CDR3 loop: CASSQDLESGNTEAFF. The CDR3 coding sequence is TGCGCCAGCAGCCAAGATCTCGAGAGTGGGAACACTGAAGCTTTCTTT. The chain is built from TRBV4-1 and TRBJ1-1; D is unclear. The V end lost 0 bases, the J end lost 1 base, and 12 bases lay between the germline ends. This CDR3 is 16 amino acids long. CDR1 is MGHRA and CDR2 is YSYEKL in the germline V gene.

The chain is built from TRBV5-1 and TRBJ2-7; possibly TRBD2 for D (5 bases). Between the trimmed V and J ends, which lost 4 bases and 4 bases, there was a span of 12 bases. The CDR3 covers 13 residues. Germline V gene data show CDR1 as SGHRS and CDR2 as YFSETQ. In nucleotides, the CDR3 is TGCGCCAGCAGCCTATCGAGGGAATACGAGCAGTACTTC. Translated, it gives CASSLSREYEQYF.

V and J are TRBV7-2 and TRBJ1-3; 8 bases are shared with TRBD1. This CDR3 contains 15 residues. The germline gives CDR1 SGHTA, CDR2 FQGNSA. J lost 7 bases, V lost 5 bases, and 10 bases had no gene match. The chain's CDR3 is CASSPRTGFINTIYF. CDR3 bases: TGTGCCAGCAGCCCCCGGACAGGGTTTATCAACACCATATATTTT. Using reference TRBV7-2 and TRBJ1-3 for the parts outside the CDR3, the full variable domain is GAGVSQSPSNKVTEKGKDVELRCDPISGHTALYWYRQSLGQGLEFLIYFQGNSAPDKSGLPSDRFSAERTGGSVSTLTIQRTQQEDSAVYLCASSPRTGFINTIYFGEGSWLTVV.

This chain connects TRBV10-3 to TRBJ1-2; possible D gene TRBD1, 5 bases. Trimming left V 3 bases short and J 8 bases short, with 10 bases between. The CDR3 consists of 12 residues. CDR1 is ENHRY and CDR2 is SYGVKD in the germline V gene. The CDR3 here is CAISDGASGYTF. DNA for the CDR3: TGTGCCATCAGTGATGGGGCGTCGGGCTACACCTTC.

The chain combines TRBV5-1 with TRBJ1-1, with D perhaps matching TRBD1 (6 bases). Germline lookup yields CDR1 SGHRS and CDR2 YFSETQ. Trimming left V 2 bases short and J 1 base short, with 12 bases between. This CDR3 spans 15 amino acids. The CDR3 sequence: CASSFTGLGNTEAFF. The CDR3 nucleotides read TGCGCCAGCAGCTTTACAGGGCTGGGGAACACTGAAGCTTTCTTT.

This chain uses TRBV18 with TRBJ1-2; TRBD1 might be the D (6 bases). Germline CDR1 reads KGHSH; CDR2 reads LQKENI. Trimming left V 6 bases short and J 3 bases short, with 11 bases between. This CDR3 has 13 amino acids. The CDR3 region is CASSQNRDYGYTF. CDR3 in DNA: TGTGCCAGCTCTCAAAACAGGGACTATGGCTACACCTTC.

The CDR3 protein is CASSLTAGTYNEQFF. The CDR3 nucleotides read TGTGCCAGCAGCTTAACGGCAGGGACCTACAATGAGCAGTTCTTC. The V gene is TRBV7-9, the J gene TRBJ2-1; D is possibly TRBD1 (5 bases). The CDR3 totals 15 residues. Germline V gene lookup returns CDR1 SEHNR and CDR2 FQNEAQ (reference sequence). Trimming took off 2 bases at V and 2 bases at J, with 10 bases between the two ends.

This chain links TRBV15 with TRBJ1-6; TRBD1 is a possible D gene (5 bases). Germline loops: CDR1 LNHNV, CDR2 YYDKDF (reference sequence). V was cut by 6 bases and J by 0 bases, with 27 bases left in between. CDR3 length: 21 amino acids. The CDR3 coding sequence is TGTGCCACCAGGAAGGGGACTTGGACGGCGGACTTGAGCTCCTATAATTCACCCCTCCACTTT. It codes for CATRKGTWTADLSSYNSPLHF. Complete variable domain (other parts from reference TRBV15 and TRBJ1-6): DAMVIQNPRYQVTQFGKPVTLSCSQTLNHNVMYWYQQKSSQAPKLLFHYYDKDFNNEADTPDNFQSRRPNTSFCFLDIRSPGLGDTAMYLCATRKGTWTADLSSYNSPLHFGNGTRLTVT.

V gene TRBV5-4 combines with J gene TRBJ2-5; D is perhaps TRBD2 (5 bases). The CDR3 contains 15 residues. Germline values: CDR1 SGHNT, CDR2 YYREEE (reference sequence). Trimming cost V 6 bases and J 2 bases, with 17 bases left between them. The CDR3 reads CASTVGNAFQETQYF. CDR3 nucleotides: TGTGCCAGCACCGTCGGGAACGCCTTTCAAGAGACCCAGTACTTC.

On this clone: A read error may account for a junction end that differs from germline. The chain has TRBV24-1 and TRBJ2-3; D perhaps matches TRBD2 (6 bases). The CDR3 sequence is 15 residues long. Germline loops: CDR1 KGHDR, CDR2 SFDVKD. The CDR3: CATSDLRTSTDMQYF. The CDR3 DNA follows: TGTGCCACCAGTGATTTGCGTACTAGCACAGATATGCAGTATTTT.

The chain uses TRBV2 and TRBJ2-7, with 11 bases fitting TRBD2. Germline trimming cut 4 bases from V and 0 bases from J; bases unmatched to any gene: 2. This CDR3 has 15 residues. Germline V gene data show CDR1 as SNHLY and CDR2 as FYNNEI. CDR3 residues: CASSGSGGVSYEQYF. CDR3 nucleotides: TGTGCCAGCAGTGGTAGCGGGGGGGTCTCCTACGAGCAGTACTTC.

The chain employs TRBV19 and TRBJ1-1, with TRBD1 as a possible D gene (6 bases). Germline V CDR1 and CDR2: LNHDA, SQIVND (reference sequence). Trimming pared 5 bases from V and 5 bases from J, leaving 18 bases between. The CDR3 covers 15 residues. The CDR3 region has the DNA TGTGCCAGTAGTCGGGCAGGGGAGGGGATAACTGAAGCTTTCTTT. As protein: CASSRAGEGITEAFF.

The V and J genes are TRBV5-1 and TRBJ2-3, with 8 bases that match TRBD1. This CDR3 region has 15 residues. The germline V gene has CDR1 SGHRS and CDR2 YFSETQ. The J segment lost 2 bases and the V segment lost 6 bases, leaving 8 bases of the junction unmatched. CDR3 residues: CASIPGQEYTDTQYF. The CDR3, as DNA: TGCGCCAGCATACCGGGACAGGAATACACAGATACGCAGTATTTT.

The CDR3 is CASSDPGAPRIEAFF. CDR3 DNA sequence: TGTGCCAGCAGTGACCCAGGGGCCCCCAGGATTGAAGCTTTCTTT. The rearrangement joins TRBV11-2 to TRBJ1-1; D is perhaps TRBD1 (6 bases). The CDR3 has 15 amino acids. Trimming removed 6 bases at V and 7 bases at J, with 21 bases between. CDR1 is SGHAT, CDR2 FQNNGV, per germline.